This TCR beta chain was captured by sequencing in a study of tumor and adjacent non-tumor tissue in lung cancer (dated by TCRdb to 2017 to 2018). Background on the whole study: Of the cohort, more than ten patients had adenocarcinoma, 2 had squamous cell carcinoma and 1 had small cell lung cancer. Among the 15 or so patients, ages ranged from about 30 to 85 years, some ten were men and 5 were women, and disease was TNM stage I to III. Sequencing generated a total of roughly 130 million productive TCRbeta reads, averaging roughly 4.4 million reads per sample. The study compared bulk TCRbeta repertoires from lung tumor tissue and matched distant non-tumor lung tissue of some 15 lung cancer patients. TCRbeta CDR3 sequencing was performed on thirty paired specimens, with one tumor sample and one normal lung sample collected per patient. Here is what the overall study found, with its caveats: Only about 15 patients were included in the cohort, and the need for larger samples and more detailed clinical data was noted by the authors. In normal lung, the top 100 clones accounted for a significantly larger cumulative share of the repertoire than in tumor tissue. The methods do not name the sequencing platform or mention unique molecular identifiers. Because peripheral blood was not sequenced, the blood TCRbeta repertoires of the lung cancer patients in the study went unexamined. TCR diversity (inverse Simpson) was significantly higher in tumor than in normal lung tissue (431.37 vs 166.20, P = 0.0075, Mann-Whitney U test). Significantly higher TCR diversity was found in younger patients, and higher tumor TCR diversity was associated with shorter overall and disease-free survival.

The germline V gene provides CDR1 SQVTM and CDR2 ANQGSEA. The CDR3 is 14 residues long, counting both termini. Only the CDR3 part of the read is kept: 42 bases, read in frame from the first base. The V and J ends are trimmed by 2 bases and 5 bases, leaving 15 bases between them. Libraries were constructed by multiplex PCR. TCRdb lists the instrument as Illumina HiSeq 2500. TCRbeta libraries were built by three rounds of nested PCR using primers (Table S4), following protocols modified from ARM-PCR. Before sequencing, PCR products in the 200-500 bp range were cut out of the gel and cleaned up using the QIAquick gel extraction kit. The study's own analysis went as follows. Trimmomatic was used to clean the reads, FLASH merged the cleaned reads into complete CDR3 sequences, and MiTCR assigned the sequences to V(D)J germline segments. Clonal diversity was computed as the inverse Simpson's index with VDJtools. In-frame sequences lacking a premature stop codon were counted as productive reads. The raw public data were reprocessed by TCRdb itself: fastp quality trimming at Q25, MiXCR clonotype calling, in-frame beta chains only. Each entry is one CDR3 protein sequence, shown with its most common DNA and genes. In this record, the V and J calls reflect TCRdb's handling and not the investigators' own analysis. Across this sample there are 75,000 to 95,000 distinct CDR3 sequences, with under 80% seen only once. Of the sample, just over 20% is held by the ten largest clones.

Regarding this clonotype: Its antigen is not yet known. The conserved final phenylalanine or tryptophan is absent from the CDR3, which likely points to a read error.

RNA was extracted from bulk unsorted tissue and checked for quality with a NanoDrop ND-1000 and an Agilent 2100. Distant non-tumor tissue taken more than 3 cm from the tumor edge was used as the normal lung sample. Donors were newly diagnosed lung cancer patients admitted for thoracic surgery in China between August and November 2014, without prior chemotherapy. Patients with previous radiotherapy or chemotherapy, or with another concurrent cancer, were excluded from the study. Surgical tissue pieces of roughly 1-2.1 cm3 were preserved in RNAlater solution and stored at -80 °C until use. The sequencing sample was made of distant non-tumor lung tissue. The chain was built from TRBV29-1 and TRBJ1-2; the D gene lacks a confident call. This TCR derives from a woman in her forties or fifties with non-small cell lung cancer. The DNA sequence is as follows: TGCAGCGTTGAACGGGATCATGGCCAGTATGGCTACACCCTC. Translated, it reads CSVERDHGQYGYTL.